The 29 T cell receptor beta chains presented below share a single source sample, sequenced in a study of vaccination effects on CD4 cells after COVID-19 (dated by TCRdb to between 2021 and 2023). After 10 days of culture, CD4+ T cells were isolated with the EasySep CD4+ T cell isolation kit. Receptor amplification or capture employed the immunoSEQ multiplex PCR assay. TCRdb retrieved this table from immuneACCESS and kept in-frame rearrangements only. Not all clones are present; in checked studies, unresolved V genes account for under half, and no reason is known for the remainder. This sample comprises approximately 37,000 clones, roughly 80% of them detected only once. The ten biggest clones cover nearly 3% of the sample. These receptors have no identified antigens. Here the sequenced sample was CD4+ T cells from PBMCs cultured without peptide, taken before COVID-19 vaccination. Source of these receptors: a human donor who received a COVID-19 vaccine.

The V gene is TRBV11-2, the J gene TRBJ2-7; TRBD1 agrees at 7 bases. V was pared by 1 base and J by 3 bases, with 3 bases of the junction left unmatched. The CDR3 is made up of 14 amino acids. Germline CDR1 SGHAT, CDR2 FQNNGV. The chain's CDR3 is CASSLGQGIYEQYV. CDR3 DNA sequence: TGTGCCAGCAGCTTAGGACAGGGAATCTACGAGCAGTACGTC.

The chain couples TRBV5-1 to TRBJ2-3; 8 bases are shared with TRBD1. Per the germline V gene, CDR1 is SGHRS and CDR2 is YFSETQ. V lost 7 bases to trimming and J lost 2 bases; unmatched junction nucleotides: 9. The CDR3 spans 15 residues. In DNA, the CDR3 is TGCGCCAGCGGATCCAGGGGGCCCGACACAGATACGCAGTATTTT. This encodes CASGSRGPDTDTQYF.

The chain employs TRBV6-4 and TRBJ2-3, with TRBD2 matching 11 bases. Unmatched junction bases numbered 12, after V lost 8 bases and J lost 2 bases. CDR1 is MRHNA, CDR2 SNTAGT, per germline. The CDR3 totals 17 residues. In DNA form, the CDR3 reads TGTGCCAGCGGGGACAAGGGACTAGCGGCGATCACAGATACGCAGTATTTT. This codes for CASGDKGLAAITDTQYF.

The chain is built from TRBV5-1 and TRBJ1-2; D may be TRBD1 (6 bases). This CDR3 is 13 amino acids long. The germline V gene encodes CDR1 SGHRS and CDR2 YFSETQ. V gave up 0 bases and J gave up 6 bases, with 9 bases separating them. CDR3 sequence (DNA): TGCGCCAGCAGCTTGGGGGGGCAGGATGGCTACACCTTC. It encodes CASSLGGQDGYTF.

This clone was counted a few times. This chain connects TRBV6-6 to TRBJ2-1, with D tentatively TRBD1 or TRBD2 (6 bases each). Looked up from germline, CDR1 is MNHNY and CDR2 is SVGAGI (reference sequence). Trimming left V 2 bases short and J 6 bases short, with 14 bases between. This CDR3 region has 15 residues. As DNA, the CDR3 is TGTGCCAGCAGTTACGGAAACGAGGGGGGCAATGAGCAGTTCTTC. The encoded protein is CASSYGNEGGNEQFF.

This clone showed up just once. This chain joins TRBV6-5 and TRBJ1-4; TRBD1 matches at 7 bases. J lost 4 bases, V lost 4 bases, and 3 bases had no gene match. The CDR3 spans 14 residues. Germline loops: CDR1 MNHEY, CDR2 SVGAGI. The DNA of the CDR3 is TGTGCCAGCAGTTTACAGGGGTTTAATGAAAAACTGTTTTTT. This sequence encodes CASSLQGFNEKLFF.

This sequence joins TRBV29-1 and TRBJ2-1, with 10 bases that match TRBD2. The CDR3 loop spans 16 amino acids. CDR1 is SQVTM and CDR2 is ANQGSEA in the germline V gene. V lost 4 bases, J lost 0 bases, and 6 bases stayed unmatched. The chain's CDR3 is CSVGLAGASSYNEQFF. The CDR3 DNA sequence: TGCAGCGTTGGGCTAGCGGGGGCAAGCTCCTACAATGAGCAGTTCTTC.

This clone was counted between two and nine times. This chain links TRBV2 with TRBJ2-7; D gene ambiguous. V was cut by 6 bases and J by 6 bases, with 18 bases left in between. CDR1 SNHLY and CDR2 FYNNEI come from the germline V gene. The CDR3 has 14 residues. The CDR3 region is CASRASEVLGEQYV. The CDR3 region has the DNA TGTGCCAGCAGGGCCAGCGAGGTTCTGGGCGAGCAGTACGTC.

V usage is TRBV27 and J usage is TRBJ1-1, with no clear D. The CDR3 extends over 13 amino acids. CDR1 and CDR2 from the germline V gene are MNHEY and SMNVEV (reference sequence). Between the trimmed V and J ends, which lost 5 bases and 1 base, there was a span of 8 bases. The CDR3 sequence: CASSKKRNTEAFF. The CDR3 nucleotides read TGTGCCAGCAGTAAAAAAAGGAACACTGAAGCTTTCTTT.

The chain links TRBV2 to TRBJ1-2; no definite D call. CDR1 SNHLY and CDR2 FYNNEI come from the germline V gene. CDR3 size: 12 residues. V lost 7 bases and J 7 bases, leaving 13 bases between the germline ends. CDR3 sequence reads: CASNTNGVGYTF. Here the CDR3 DNA reads TGTGCCAGCAACACCAATGGGGTTGGCTACACCTTC.

This clone showed up just a few times. The chain carries TRBV28 and TRBJ1-2; TRBD1 might be the D (5 bases). Germline CDR1 and CDR2: MDHEN and SYDVKM. V was cut by 3 bases and J by 2 bases, with 13 bases left in between. The CDR3 totals 15 residues. CDR3 in DNA: TGTGCCAGCAGTTTGGGGGACGGAAGAAACTATGGCTACACCTTC. Protein: CASSLGDGRNYGYTF.

The genes are TRBV4-1 and TRBJ2-7, with TRBD1 identical over 10 bases. In germline, CDR1 is MGHRA, CDR2 YSYEKL. V shed 4 bases and J 5 bases; nucleotides not matched to a gene: 2. The CDR3 contains 13 residues. The CDR3 spells CASSRDRGHEQYV. CDR3 DNA: TGCGCCAGCAGCCGGGACAGGGGCCACGAGCAGTACGTC.

The J gene is TRBJ1-2, the V gene TRBV7-9; a weak D match, TRBD1 (6 bases). CDR1 and CDR2 from the germline V gene are SEHNR and FQNEAQ (reference sequence). V gave up 6 bases and J gave up 6 bases, with 26 bases separating them. The CDR3 covers 17 residues. The CDR3 DNA is TGTGCCAGCAGAAAACCAAGTAACAGGGTGCTTCACAATGGCTACACCTTC. Protein sequence: CASRKPSNRVLHNGYTF.

The chain uses TRBV5-6 and TRBJ2-3; 7 bases agree with TRBD1. Germline-derived CDR1 and CDR2 are SGHDT and YYEEEE. The V segment lost 4 bases and the J segment 2 bases; nucleotides outside the gene matches: 4. The CDR3 runs 14 residues. The CDR3 sequence: CASSVTGPTDTQYF. The CDR3 nucleotides are TGTGCCAGCAGCGTGACAGGGCCCACAGATACGCAGTATTTT.

The V and J genes are TRBV6-2 or TRBV6-3 and TRBJ2-2; 8 positions agree with TRBD2. The germline gives CDR1 MNHEY, CDR2 SVGEGT. With 0 bases clipped from V and 3 bases from J, the junction kept 3 bases outside the gene matches. The CDR3 sequence is 16 residues long. The CDR3 DNA follows: TGTGCCAGCAGTTACTCTAGCGGGGACTACACCGGGGAGCTGTTTTTT. This encodes CASSYSSGDYTGELFF.

The J gene is TRBJ2-4, the V gene TRBV19; maybe TRBD1 (6 bases). Germline values: CDR1 LNHDA, CDR2 SQIVND (reference sequence). Trimming took 5 bases from V and 3 from J, leaving 20 bases between them. This CDR3 has 17 amino acids. The CDR3 bases are TGTGCCAGTAGTCCCCAGACAGGACCGGTGCGCAAAAACATTCAGTACTTC. The encoded protein is CASSPQTGPVRKNIQYF. Variable domain in full (rest from reference TRBV19 and TRBJ2-4): DGGITQSPKYLFRKEGQNVTLSCEQNLNHDAMYWYRQDPGQGLRLIYYSQIVNDFQKGDIAEGYSVSREKKESFPLTVTSAQKNPTAFYLCASSPQTGPVRKNIQYFGAGTRLSVL.

The chain carries TRBV3-1 (or the pseudogene TRBV3-2) and TRBJ2-3; D call uncertain. The germline V gene encodes CDR1 LGHDT and CDR2 YNNKEL (reference sequence). V lost 4 bases and J 4 bases, leaving 9 bases between the germline ends. This CDR3 comprises 13 residues. The CDR3: CASSPGGADTQYF. CDR3 in DNA: TGTGCCAGCAGCCCTGGTGGGGCAGATACGCAGTATTTT.

The chain has TRBV5-1 and TRBJ2-3; 10 bases are a match to TRBD1. V dropped 6 bases and J dropped 4; count of bases not matched to a gene: 5. The CDR3 loop spans 14 amino acids. Germline V gene sequence: CDR1 SGHRS, CDR2 YFSETQ. DNA of the CDR3: TGCGCCAGCACTCCGGGACAGGGGCCAGATACGCAGTATTTT. Translated: CASTPGQGPDTQYF.

The chain employs TRBV10-2 and TRBJ1-6; D not resolved. CDR1 is WSHSY and CDR2 is SAAADI in the germline V gene. The CDR3 runs 14 residues. V gave up 3 bases and J gave up 10 bases, with 13 bases separating them. As DNA, the CDR3 is TGCGCCAGCAGTGAACAACGGCTGCGATCACCCCTCCACTTT. Its protein product is CASSEQRLRSPLHF.

This chain links TRBV5-1 with TRBJ1-4; possibly TRBD1 for D (5 bases). The CDR3 runs 16 residues. The ends were cut back, 1 base at V and 7 bases at J, with 17 bases in the middle. Germline CDR1 is SGHRS and CDR2 is YFSETQ. The CDR3 DNA reads TGCGCCAGCAGCTTGACCCCAGGGTCTCCTGGTGAAAAACTGTTTTTT. Protein product: CASSLTPGSPGEKLFF.

The chain joins TRBV7-2 to TRBJ2-5; unclear D gene. V lost 3 bases, J lost 3 bases, and 8 bases lay in between. The CDR3 totals 13 residues. Germline V gene data show CDR1 as SGHTA and CDR2 as FQGNSA. In DNA form, the CDR3 reads TGTGCCAGCAGCTTTCGACAAAAAGAGACCCAGTACTTC. Protein sequence: CASSFRQKETQYF.

This chain links TRBV6-2 or TRBV6-3 with TRBJ2-3; D is possibly TRBD1 (6 bases). V was shortened by 5 bases and J by 0 bases, with 9 bases between the two germline ends. The CDR3 consists of 14 residues. The germline CDR1 and CDR2 sequences are MNHEY and SVGEGT. In nucleotides, the CDR3 is TGTGCCAGCAGTCACAGGGTGAGCACAGATACGCAGTATTTT. This encodes CASSHRVSTDTQYF.

This clone was found once. This chain links TRBV5-1 with TRBJ1-6, with 10 bases fitting TRBD1. Germline V gives CDR1 SGHRS, CDR2 YFSETQ. V dropped 4 bases and J dropped 7; count of bases not matched to a gene: 5. The CDR3 has 15 residues. For the CDR3, the DNA is TGCGCCAGCAGCAGTCGACAGGGGGCAAATTCACCCCTCCACTTT. The encoded protein is CASSSRQGANSPLHF.

The J gene is TRBJ2-1, the V gene TRBV4-1; D gene uncertain. CDR1 and CDR2 (germline): MGHRA, YSYEKL. There are 16 residues in the CDR3. V lost 0 bases and J 7 bases, leaving 16 bases between the germline ends. The CDR3 coding sequence is TGCGCCAGCAGCCAAGATCCGAGGATCAGGATTAATGAGCAGTTCTTC. This codes for CASSQDPRIRINEQFF.

V gene TRBV4-2 combines with J gene TRBJ2-2; D possibly corresponds to TRBD1 (5 bases). Germline V lookup: CDR1 LGHNA, CDR2 YNFKEQ. The CDR3 runs to 17 residues. Trimming removed 4 bases at V and 5 bases at J, with 20 bases between. CDR3 loop: CASSRVRRQYGTGELFF. CDR3 coding DNA: TGTGCCAGCAGCCGGGTCCGGCGACAGTATGGTACCGGGGAGCTGTTTTTT.

The CDR3 loop reads CASSSPSLSGANVLTF. CDR3 DNA: TGTGCCAGCAGTTCCCCCTCTCTCTCTGGGGCCAACGTCCTGACTTTC. The genes are TRBV28 and TRBJ2-6; D is uncertain. CDR1 is MDHEN, CDR2 SYDVKM, per germline. The CDR3 is 16 amino acids. Trimming stripped 4 bases from V and 0 bases from J, with 10 bases between.

The chain is built from TRBV2 and TRBJ1-4, with D possibly being TRBD1 (6 bases). CDR3 size: 13 residues. Germline CDR1 is SNHLY and CDR2 is FYNNEI. The germline V and J ends were trimmed by 6 bases and 6 bases, with 11 bases remaining between them. In DNA form, the CDR3 reads TGTGCCAGCAGGGGGGGGCGAGATGAAAAACTGTTTTTT. This codes for CASRGGRDEKLFF.

The J gene is TRBJ1-1, the V gene TRBV5-1, with D perhaps TRBD1 (5 bases). The ends were cut back, 0 bases at V and 1 base at J, with 10 bases in the middle. Germline CDR1 SGHRS, CDR2 YFSETQ. CDR3 length equals 15 residues. CDR3 sequence reads: CASSLGGGTNTEAFF. In nucleotides, the CDR3 is TGCGCCAGCAGCTTGGGGGGGGGAACGAACACTGAAGCTTTCTTT.

The chain has TRBV19 and TRBJ1-5; D ambiguous. The CDR3 sequence is 12 residues long. Germline V CDR1 and CDR2: LNHDA, SQIVND (reference sequence). The V and J ends lost 9 bases and 5 bases respectively, with 11 bases between them. CDR3 nucleotides: TGTGCCAGCGCCTTAGGGTATCAGCCCCAGCATTTT. It is translated as CASALGYQPQHF.